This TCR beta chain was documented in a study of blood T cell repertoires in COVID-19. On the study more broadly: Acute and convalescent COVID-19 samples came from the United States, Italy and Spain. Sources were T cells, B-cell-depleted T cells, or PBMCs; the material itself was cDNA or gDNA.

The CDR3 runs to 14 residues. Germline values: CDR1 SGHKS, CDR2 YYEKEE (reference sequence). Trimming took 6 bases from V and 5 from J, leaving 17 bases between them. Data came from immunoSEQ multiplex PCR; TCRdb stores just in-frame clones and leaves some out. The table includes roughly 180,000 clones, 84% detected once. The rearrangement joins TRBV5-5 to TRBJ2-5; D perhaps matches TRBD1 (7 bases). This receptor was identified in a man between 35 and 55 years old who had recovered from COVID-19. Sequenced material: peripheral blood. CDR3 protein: CASIWQGGLETQYF. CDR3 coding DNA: TGTGCCAGCATCTGGCAGGGGGGTTTGGAGACCCAGTACTTC.